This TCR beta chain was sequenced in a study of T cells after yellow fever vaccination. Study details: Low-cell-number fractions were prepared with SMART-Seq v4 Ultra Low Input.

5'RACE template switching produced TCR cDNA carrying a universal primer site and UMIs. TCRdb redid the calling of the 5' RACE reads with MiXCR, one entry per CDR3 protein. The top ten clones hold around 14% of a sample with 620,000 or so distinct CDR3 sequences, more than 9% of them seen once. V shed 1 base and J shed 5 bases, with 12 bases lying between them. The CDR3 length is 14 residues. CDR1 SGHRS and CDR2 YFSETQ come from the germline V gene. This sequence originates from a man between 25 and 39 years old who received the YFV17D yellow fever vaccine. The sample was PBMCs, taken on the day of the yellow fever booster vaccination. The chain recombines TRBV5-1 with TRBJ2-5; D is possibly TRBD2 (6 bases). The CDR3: CASSLSGTGETQYF. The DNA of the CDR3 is TGCGCCAGCAGCTTGTCTGGGACTGGCGAGACCCAGTACTTC.